Following are 27 T cell receptor beta chains from one sample sequenced in a study of T cells in Graves' hyperthyroidism and ophthalmopathy. RNA transcripts provided the source from which TCR beta CDR3 regions were amplified. First-round RT-PCR targeting the TCR CDR3 was performed with the HTBI primer set. TCRdb redid the calling of the multiplex PCR reads with MiXCR, one entry per CDR3 protein. The sample contains about 720,000 distinct CDR3 sequences, around 19% of which appear only once. Sequencing used blood. The receptors shown here come from a woman aged 50 to 60 with Graves' hyperthyroidism that later progressed to Graves' ophthalmopathy.

This clonotype was observed at least ten times. The rearrangement joins TRBV10-3 to TRBJ2-1; 12 nucleotides line up with TRBD2. Trimming cost V 6 bases and J 4 bases; bases outside gene matches: 7. The CDR3 runs 16 residues. Germline assignment: CDR1 ENHRY and CDR2 SYGVKD. Here the CDR3 reads CAIRRPGLAGYNEQFF. The CDR3 DNA follows: TGTGCCATCAGAAGACCTGGACTAGCGGGGTACAATGAGCAGTTCTTC.

V usage is TRBV12-3 or TRBV12-4 and J usage is TRBJ2-5; TRBD2 agrees at 12 bases. The CDR3 consists of 15 residues. With V trimmed by 5 bases and J by 5 bases, 6 bases remained unmatched. CDR3 DNA: TGTGCCAGCAGTGCCACCGGGACTAGCGGGGAGACCCAGTACTTC. Translation gives CASSATGTSGETQYF.

Only a few counts were recorded for this clonotype. The chain uses TRBV10-3 and TRBJ1-4; TRBD1 matches at 9 bases. V dropped 4 bases and J dropped 8; count of bases not matched to a gene: 5. The CDR3 runs 14 residues. Germline CDR1 and CDR2: ENHRY and SYGVKD. The CDR3 here is CAISGGQGQEKLFF. The CDR3 coding sequence is TGTGCCATCAGTGGAGGACAGGGGCAAGAAAAACTGTTTTTT.

This clonotype was counted a few times. The chain recombines TRBV7-9 with TRBJ1-4; D remains ambiguous. V lost 2 bases and J 2 bases, leaving 6 bases between the germline ends. Germline CDR1 reads SEHNR; CDR2 reads FQNEAQ (reference sequence). The CDR3 runs to 14 residues. CDR3 DNA: TGTGCCAGCAGCTTAATGGGGACTAATGAAAAACTGTTTTTT. This codes for CASSLMGTNEKLFF.

V usage is TRBV19 and J usage is TRBJ1-2; D call uncertain. The V gene's germline CDR1 is LNHDA and CDR2 SQIVND (reference sequence). Trimming removed 1 base at V and 2 bases at J, with 8 bases between. The CDR3 extends over 14 amino acids. CDR3 in DNA: TGTGCCAGTAGTATAGCAGGCAGCAACTATGGCTACACCTTC. Encoded protein: CASSIAGSNYGYTF.

CDR3 nucleotide sequence: TGTGCCATCAGTGAGCAAGAGGGGGTTAGAAACATTCAGTACTTC. This codes for CAISEQEGVRNIQYF. The chain recombines TRBV10-3 with TRBJ2-4; weak D call: TRBD1 (6 bases). The ends were cut back, 2 bases at V and 6 bases at J, with 14 bases in the middle. Germline V gives CDR1 ENHRY, CDR2 SYGVKD. The CDR3 covers 15 residues.

This chain connects TRBV27 to TRBJ1-1; D ambiguous. V lost 6 bases to trimming and J lost 7 bases, with 15 bases between them. The CDR3 has 13 residues. Germline V gene sequence: CDR1 MNHEY, CDR2 SMNVEV (reference sequence). CDR3 in DNA: TGTGCCAGCAGACCTCGGACCGCCCTTGAAGCTTTCTTT. Its translation is CASRPRTALEAFF.

The rearrangement joins TRBV6-2 or TRBV6-3 to TRBJ1-1, with D possibly TRBD1 on 5 matching bases. Germline V CDR1 and CDR2: MNHEY, SVGEGT. The CDR3 is 15 residues long. The V end lost 7 bases, the J end lost 0 bases, and 15 bases lay between the germline ends. CDR3 nucleotides: TGTGCCAGCACCCAGGGACCCGCGATGAACACTGAAGCTTTCTTT. Its protein product is CASTQGPAMNTEAFF.

This clonotype was seen a handful of times. V is TRBV15 and J is TRBJ2-3; TRBD2 agrees at 7 bases. This CDR3 spans 15 amino acids. CDR1 and CDR2 from the germline V gene are LNHNV and YYDKDF (reference sequence). V was clipped by 2 bases and J by 6 bases; unmatched bases: 8. The CDR3 bases are TGTGCCACCAGCAGAAACGCGGGGGTGGTCGATACGCAGTATTTT. Translated: CATSRNAGVVDTQYF.

This chain links TRBV10-3 with TRBJ1-6; D gene ambiguous. The CDR3 has 16 residues. CDR1 ENHRY and CDR2 SYGVKD come from the germline V gene. The ends were cut back, 0 bases at V and 7 bases at J, with 13 bases in the middle. CDR3 nucleotides: TGTGCCATCAGTGAGTCGGTCCAGGTTACCAATTCACCCCTCCACTTT. Translation: CAISESVQVTNSPLHF.

This clonotype has a count of ten or more. This rearrangement joins TRBV15 to TRBJ2-3; a possible D gene is TRBD2 (6 bases). Germline loops: CDR1 LNHNV, CDR2 YYDKDF (reference sequence). This CDR3 is built from 16 residues. Deletions cut 7 bases from V and 0 bases from J, with 17 bases between. CDR3 sequence reads: CATTRNGGISTDTQYF. CDR3 DNA sequence: TGTGCCACCACCAGGAATGGCGGGATTAGCACAGATACGCAGTATTTT. The full variable domain, in which reference TRBV15 and TRBJ2-3 provide the parts outside the CDR3, is DAMVIQNPRYQVTQFGKPVTLSCSQTLNHNVMYWYQQKSSQAPKLLFHYYDKDFNNEADTPDNFQSRRPNTSFCFLDIRSPGLGDTAMYLCATTRNGGISTDTQYFGPGTRLTVL.

The chain links TRBV29-1 to TRBJ1-5; TRBD1 is a possible D gene (6 bases). Trimming pared 0 bases from V and 0 bases from J, leaving 12 bases between. CDR1 and CDR2 (germline): SQVTM, ANQGSEA. The CDR3 runs to 16 residues. This chain's CDR3 is CSVEDGVQGSNQPQHF. The CDR3 nucleotides read TGCAGCGTTGAAGACGGAGTACAGGGTAGCAATCAGCCCCAGCATTTT.

This clonotype has ten or more counts. This chain uses TRBV12-3 or TRBV12-4 with TRBJ1-1; weak D call: TRBD1 (6 bases). V was trimmed by 7 bases and J by 5 bases, leaving 14 bases between them. The CDR3 sequence is 13 residues long. Here the CDR3 DNA reads TGTGCCAGCAAGCAGGACAGTAGGACTGAAGCTTTCTTT. Its protein product is CASKQDSRTEAFF.

The V and J genes are TRBV4-3 and TRBJ1-1, with D unresolved. The CDR3 contains 14 residues. CDR1 and CDR2 (germline): LGHNA, YSLEER. V lost 0 bases, J lost 0 bases, and 5 bases lay in between. The CDR3 bases are TGCGCCAGCAGCCAAGAGACCATGAACACTGAAGCTTTCTTT. It is translated as CASSQETMNTEAFF.

V gene TRBV5-5 combines with J gene TRBJ1-3, with D unclear. This CDR3 has 15 residues. Germline lookup yields CDR1 SGHKS and CDR2 YYEKEE (reference sequence). V lost 0 bases, J lost 0 bases, and 7 bases lay in between. The CDR3 spells CASSLERTSGNTIYF. The CDR3 DNA reads as TGTGCCAGCAGCTTGGAGCGCACCTCTGGAAACACCATATATTTT.

This clonotype was counted between two and nine times. This sequence joins TRBV6-2 or TRBV6-3 and TRBJ2-5; D unclear. The ends were cut back, 0 bases at V and 3 bases at J, with 8 bases in the middle. The CDR3 spans 14 residues. Germline CDR1 reads MNHEY; CDR2 reads SVGEGT. The CDR3 DNA sequence: TGTGCCAGCAGTTACTCGACCAGGAAAGAGACCCAGTACTTC. Residues: CASSYSTRKETQYF.

This clonotype has ten or more counts. The chain uses TRBV3-1 and TRBJ2-3, with 9 bases matching TRBD2. The CDR3 is 16 residues long. Trimming removed 4 bases from V and 3 bases from J; junction bases left unmatched: 8. Germline V gene data show CDR1 as LGHDT and CDR2 as YNNKEL (reference sequence). The CDR3 nucleotides read TGTGCCAGCAGCCCGGTTAGCGGGAGAAGGACAGATACGCAGTATTTT. Its protein is CASSPVSGRRTDTQYF.

This clonotype was seen many times. The chain couples TRBV6-2 or TRBV6-3 to TRBJ1-6; 8 nucleotides align to TRBD1. The CDR3 has 17 residues. With 0 bases clipped from V and 6 bases from J, the junction kept 7 bases outside the gene matches. In germline, CDR1 is MNHEY, CDR2 SVGEGT. CDR3 amino acids: CASSYSLARGLNSPLHF. The CDR3, as DNA: TGTGCCAGCAGTTACTCGTTGGCCAGGGGGCTTAATTCACCCCTCCACTTT.

This clonotype was detected only a few times. CDR3 sequence reads: CASSQEAETEAFF. CDR3 coding DNA: TGTGCCAGCAGCCAAGAGGCAGAGACTGAAGCTTTCTTT. The V gene is TRBV3-1, the J gene TRBJ1-1; D is uncertain. This CDR3 has 13 amino acids. V was trimmed by 0 bases and J by 5 bases, leaving 7 bases between them. Germline V gene sequence: CDR1 LGHDT, CDR2 YNNKEL (reference sequence).

V usage is TRBV5-1 and J usage is TRBJ2-7; TRBD2 is a possible D gene (6 bases). V was clipped by 4 bases and J by 6 bases, with 20 bases between them. Germline CDR1 SGHRS, CDR2 YFSETQ. This CDR3 has 15 residues. CDR3: CASSDHSGAHSEQYF. DNA for the CDR3: TGCGCCAGCAGCGACCATAGCGGAGCCCACTCCGAGCAGTACTTC. Complete variable domain (other parts from reference TRBV5-1 and TRBJ2-7): KAGVTQTPRYLIKTRGQQVTLSCSPISGHRSVSWYQQTPGQGLQFLFEYFSETQRNKGNFPGRFSGRQFSNSRSEMNVSTLELGDSALYLCASSDHSGAHSEQYFGPGTRLTVT.

This clonotype was seen a few times. The rearrangement links TRBV5-4 to TRBJ2-2; no definite D call. Trimming took off 4 bases at V and 4 bases at J, with 14 bases between the two ends. The CDR3 has 15 amino acids. Looked up from germline, CDR1 is SGHNT and CDR2 is YYREEE (reference sequence). The DNA of the CDR3 is TGTGCCAGCAGCACTGCAGGTGGGCTCACCGGGGAGCTGTTTTTT. It codes for CASSTAGGLTGELFF.

This clonotype appeared many times. The chain carries TRBV10-3 and TRBJ2-3; D remains unclear. Germline CDR1 is ENHRY and CDR2 is SYGVKD. The CDR3 length is 15 residues. Trimming cost V 3 bases and J 2 bases, with 12 bases left between them. This CDR3 is CAISDDSQNTDTQYF. The CDR3 DNA is TGTGCCATCAGTGATGACTCCCAGAACACAGATACGCAGTATTTT.

This clonotype was seen many times. V and J are TRBV3-1 and TRBJ2-1; either TRBD1 or TRBD2 may fit D (6 bases each). The V end lost 0 bases, the J end lost 7 bases, and 10 bases lay between the germline ends. Germline CDR1 is LGHDT and CDR2 is YNNKEL (reference sequence). This CDR3 region has 14 residues. For the CDR3, the DNA is TGTGCCAGCAGCCAAGATACGGGGGCGAATGAGCAGTTCTTC. This codes for CASSQDTGANEQFF.

This clonotype was detected a few times. The chain recombines TRBV20-1 with TRBJ2-7; maybe TRBD2 (5 bases). Germline assignment: CDR1 DFQATT and CDR2 SNEGSKA (reference sequence). CDR3 length equals 11 residues. V was clipped by 4 bases and J by 3 bases, with 7 bases between them. The CDR3 DNA is TGCAGTGCTACGGGAAACTACGAGCAGTACTTC. Its protein is CSATGNYEQYF.

J is TRBJ2-6 and V is TRBV7-9; D is tentatively TRBD1 or TRBD2 (6 bases each). This CDR3 comprises 16 residues. The V end lost 5 bases, the J end lost 0 bases, and 11 bases lay between the germline ends. The germline V gene has CDR1 SEHNR and CDR2 FQNEAQ (reference sequence). CDR3: CASSKGGISGANVLTF. CDR3 sequence (DNA): TGTGCCAGCAGCAAGGGGGGTATCTCTGGGGCCAACGTCCTGACTTTC.

V gene TRBV10-3 combines with J gene TRBJ1-3, with D possibly being TRBD1 (5 bases). V lost 2 bases, J lost 3 bases, and 8 bases lay in between. This CDR3 is 14 amino acids long. Looked up from germline, CDR1 is ENHRY and CDR2 is SYGVKD. The chain's CDR3 is CAISENQGGNTIYF. CDR3 in DNA: TGTGCCATCAGTGAGAACCAGGGTGGAAACACCATATATTTT.

This clonotype has a count of ten or more. The chain links TRBV7-6 to TRBJ1-2; D may be TRBD1 (5 bases). This CDR3 has 15 residues. Germline assignment: CDR1 SGHVS and CDR2 FNYEAQ. With 3 bases removed from V and 1 base from J, the gap between germline ends came to 12 bases. CDR3: CASSFVSRDNYGYTF. DNA for the CDR3: TGTGCCAGCAGCTTCGTCTCCAGGGATAACTATGGCTACACCTTC.